The 9 T cell receptor beta chains presented below share a single source sample, sequenced in a study of T-cell memory formation after mild COVID-19. TCRdb re-called the 5' RACE reads through MiXCR, storing one row per CDR3 protein. The sample has roughly 340,000 distinct CDR3 sequences, about a sixth seen once. Sequencing input: PBMCs or a T cell subset sorted from them (not recorded which). The receptors come from a man younger than 35 who had mild COVID-19 (a few samples of this study predate the infection). Cell type and time point are not known.

This clonotype was seen more than once but under ten times. This CDR3 is CASRRQGAGTVNTEAFF. As DNA, the CDR3 is TGTGCCAGCAGGAGACAGGGGGCCGGGACCGTGAACACTGAAGCTTTCTTT. This chain links TRBV7-2 with TRBJ1-1; the match to TRBD1 covers 10 bases. With 6 bases clipped from V and 0 bases from J, the junction kept 10 bases outside the gene matches. CDR1 is SGHTA, CDR2 FQGNSA, per germline. The CDR3 consists of 17 residues.

This clonotype was observed at least ten times. The V and J genes are TRBV7-2 and TRBJ2-7; 11 nucleotides agree with TRBD2. Germline CDR1 and CDR2: SGHTA and FQGNSA. This CDR3 spans 15 amino acids. Germline trimming cut 2 bases from V and 0 bases from J; bases unmatched to any gene: 0. The CDR3 reads CASSLTSGSSYEQYF. CDR3 coding DNA: TGTGCCAGCAGCTTAACTAGCGGGAGCTCCTACGAGCAGTACTTC.

This chain links TRBV7-9 with TRBJ1-4, with unresolved D. Germline lookup yields CDR1 SEHNR and CDR2 FQNEAQ (reference sequence). This CDR3 has 16 amino acids. The germline V and J ends were trimmed by 0 bases and 7 bases, with 15 bases remaining between them. CDR3 DNA: TGTGCCAGCAGCTTAGCTTGGCCACTGGTCCGTGAAAAACTGTTTTTT. Amino acid sequence: CASSLAWPLVREKLFF. Together with reference TRBV7-9 and TRBJ1-4, the CDR3 gives the full variable domain: DTGVSQNPRHKITKRGQNVTFRCDPISEHNRLYWYRQTLGQGPEFLTYFQNEAQLEKSRLLSDRFSAERPKGSFSTLEIQRTEQGDSAMYLCASSLAWPLVREKLFFGSGTQLSVL.

The genes are TRBV5-1 and TRBJ2-1; 9 positions match TRBD2. Germline assignment: CDR1 SGHRS and CDR2 YFSETQ. V shed 3 bases and J 8 bases; nucleotides not matched to a gene: 9. The CDR3 is made up of 15 amino acids. The chain's CDR3 is CASSYQGTSQYEQFF. The CDR3 DNA follows: TGCGCCAGCAGCTACCAAGGGACTAGCCAGTATGAGCAGTTCTTC.

This clonotype was detected a few times. The V call is TRBV4-1, the J call TRBJ2-7; 7 bases match TRBD1. Germline V gene data show CDR1 as MGHRA and CDR2 as YSYEKL. There are 14 residues in the CDR3. V trimming: 5 bases; J trimming: 4 bases; junction bases outside the gene matches: 8. The CDR3: CASSSGQALYEQYF. As DNA, the CDR3 is TGCGCCAGCAGCTCCGGACAGGCGTTATACGAGCAGTACTTC.

This clonotype was counted many times. At one end the junction does not follow the germline gene, possibly because of a read error. The J gene is TRBJ1-1, the V gene TRBV5-1; D is perhaps TRBD1 (5 bases). The CDR3 loop spans 15 amino acids. CDR1 is SGHRS and CDR2 is YFSETQ in the germline V gene. The CDR3 is CASSLAPGMNIEAFF. Here the CDR3 DNA reads TGCGCCAGCAGCTTGGCGCCAGGGATGAACATTGAAGCTTTCTTT.

This clonotype was found many times. The V call is TRBV20-1, the J call TRBJ2-7; TRBD1 agrees at 12 bases. This CDR3 region has 15 residues. CDR1 DFQATT and CDR2 SNEGSKA come from the germline V gene (reference sequence). V lost 5 bases and J lost 4; bases outside the gene matches: 9. The CDR3 DNA follows: TGCAGTGCTTTTCCACGGGACAGGGGGCTGTACGAGCAGTACTTC. It specifies CSAFPRDRGLYEQYF.

This clonotype was detected ten times or more. The rearrangement joins TRBV5-1 to TRBJ2-7, with unresolved D. The CDR3 spans 13 residues. Deletions cut 0 bases from V and 7 bases from J, with 11 bases between. Germline CDR1 and CDR2: SGHRS and YFSETQ. The CDR3 nucleotides read TGCGCCAGCAGCTTGGCTATGGATCGGGAGCAGTACGTC. As protein: CASSLAMDREQYV.

The chain recombines TRBV5-1 with TRBJ2-3; 7 bases agree with TRBD2. The CDR3 is made up of 14 amino acids. CDR1 SGHRS and CDR2 YFSETQ come from the germline V gene. Trimming cost V 7 bases and J 3 bases; bases outside gene matches: 8. CDR3 amino acids: CASRRGGITDTQYF. In DNA form, the CDR3 reads TGCGCCAGCCGACGCGGGGGAATTACAGATACGCAGTATTTT. The full variable domain, in which reference TRBV5-1 and TRBJ2-3 provide the parts outside the CDR3, is KAGVTQTPRYLIKTRGQQVTLSCSPISGHRSVSWYQQTPGQGLQFLFEYFSETQRNKGNFPGRFSGRQFSNSRSEMNVSTLELGDSALYLCASRRGGITDTQYFGPGTRLTVL.